Each of the 17 T cell receptor beta chains below was sequenced from the same sample in a study of T cells in tuberculosis. Produced via immunoSEQ multiplex PCR; TCRdb's table is partial and in-frame only. The sample includes about 59,000 clones, around 81% of them seen just once. After thawing and overnight rest, PBMC were stained with GMM-loaded CD1B tetramer, viability dye and anti-CD3 for sorting. The lipid loaded on the CD1B tetramers was C32 glucose monomycolate from Rhodococcus equi. Sequencing input: CD1b-GMM tetramer-negative cells sorted from PBMCs. The receptor source for this set is an adult woman with latent tuberculosis.

Written as DNA, the CDR3 is TGTGCCAGCACCCGTGCGGGGGCCCCCTACGAGCAGTACTTC. This sequence encodes CASTRAGAPYEQYF. The chain carries TRBV6-5 and TRBJ2-7; a weak D match, TRBD2 (7 bases). V shed 7 bases and J shed 2 bases, with 15 bases lying between them. This CDR3 region has 14 residues. Germline V gene sequence: CDR1 MNHEY, CDR2 SVGAGI.

This clone came up once. CDR3 amino acids: CASSVYGSGNTIYF. CDR3 DNA sequence: TGTGCCAGCAGCGTATACGGCTCTGGAAACACCATATATTTT. The rearrangement joins TRBV9 to TRBJ1-3; no clear D. With 1 base removed from V and 0 bases from J, the gap between germline ends came to 5 bases. Germline CDR1 and CDR2: SGDLS and YYNGEE. The CDR3 has 14 amino acids.

The sample holds one count of this clone. The chain couples TRBV11-2 to TRBJ2-3; 9 nucleotides match TRBD2. Per germline, CDR1 SGHAT and CDR2 FQNNGV. Unmatched junction bases numbered 4, after V lost 5 bases and J lost 1 base. The CDR3 runs 15 residues. The DNA of the CDR3 is TGTGCCAGCAGCGCGGGGGGGAGCGGCACAGATACGCAGTATTTT. Translated, it gives CASSAGGSGTDTQYF.

The rearrangement links TRBV18 to TRBJ2-3; 12 bases are shared with TRBD2. The CDR3 length is 17 residues. J gave up 3 bases and V 3 bases, and 7 bases lay outside the gene matches. CDR1 and CDR2 from the germline V gene are KGHSH and LQKENI. CDR3 sequence reads: CASSPATSGSLTDTQYF. The CDR3 DNA reads as TGTGCCAGCTCACCCGCGACTAGCGGGAGTTTGACAGATACGCAGTATTTT. Full variable domain (remainder filled in from reference TRBV18 and TRBJ2-3): NAGVMQNPRHLVRRRGQEARLRCSPMKGHSHVYWYRQLPEEGLKFMVYLQKENIIDESGMPKERFSAEFPKEGPSILRIQQVVRGDSAAYFCASSPATSGSLTDTQYFGPGTRLTVL.

The rearrangement joins TRBV13 to TRBJ1-1, with 7 bases that match TRBD1. The V and J ends lost 5 bases and 6 bases, in that order; junction bases with no gene match: 12. The CDR3 runs to 15 residues. Germline lookup yields CDR1 PRHDT and CDR2 FYEKMQ (reference sequence). Written as DNA, the CDR3 is TGTGCCAGCAGCCTTAGACAGGGATCACTGGCTGAAGCTTTCTTT. Its protein product is CASSLRQGSLAEAFF.

This clone was recorded a few times. The V call is TRBV2, the J call TRBJ2-3, with D tentatively TRBD1 (6 bases). From germline, CDR1 is SNHLY and CDR2 FYNNEI. V was cut by 9 bases and J by 3 bases, with 10 bases left in between. The CDR3 runs 12 residues. The CDR3 loop reads CASRTDTDTQYF. CDR3 nucleotides: TGTGCCAGTCGGACAGATACAGATACGCAGTATTTT.

This chain connects TRBV29-1 to TRBJ2-1; the D gene is possibly TRBD1 (6 bases). The V gene lost 5 bases and the J gene lost 4 bases, with 18 bases spanning the gap. The CDR3 consists of 15 residues. Looked up from germline, CDR1 is SQVTM and CDR2 is ANQGSEA. CDR3 region: CSVIGTGKSYNEQFF. CDR3 bases: TGCAGCGTTATTGGAACAGGGAAAAGTTACAATGAGCAGTTCTTC.

The J gene is TRBJ2-7, the V gene TRBV28; possible D gene TRBD2, 6 bases. Trimming cost V 5 bases and J 5 bases, with 19 bases left between them. CDR1 and CDR2 (germline): MDHEN, SYDVKM. The CDR3 runs to 15 residues. This chain's CDR3 is CASSPPLLGGNEQYF. In nucleotides, the CDR3 is TGTGCCAGCAGTCCCCCCCTCCTGGGGGGAAACGAGCAGTACTTC.

The J gene is TRBJ2-3, the V gene TRBV7-2, with 13 bases fitting TRBD2. This CDR3 is built from 15 residues. Germline-derived CDR1 and CDR2 are SGHTA and FQGNSA. V dropped 8 bases and J dropped 8; count of bases not matched to a gene: 10. The CDR3 DNA is TGTGCCAGCGCGGTGACTAGCGGGGGGCTGGGTACGCAGTATTTT. Protein product: CASAVTSGGLGTQYF. The whole variable domain, remainder taken from reference TRBV7-2 and TRBJ2-3, is GAGVSQSPSNKVTEKGKDVELRCDPISGHTALYWYRQSLGQGLEFLIYFQGNSAPDKSGLPSDRFSAERTGGSVSTLTIQRTQQEDSAVYLCASAVTSGGLGTQYFGPGTRLTVL.

V gene TRBV2 combines with J gene TRBJ2-7, with 11 positions matching TRBD1. V gave up 4 bases and J gave up 5 bases; unmatched junction bases: 7. Per germline, CDR1 SNHLY and CDR2 FYNNEI. The CDR3 has 15 amino acids. CDR3 in amino acids: CASSGTGGAVHEQYF. The CDR3, as DNA: TGTGCCAGCAGTGGGACAGGGGGCGCGGTCCACGAGCAGTACTTC.

This clone has just one count. The V gene is TRBV4-3, the J gene TRBJ2-7, with TRBD2 matching 10 bases. This CDR3 spans 15 amino acids. Germline V gene sequence: CDR1 LGHNA, CDR2 YSLEER. Trimming removed 1 base from V and 6 bases from J; junction bases left unmatched: 6. The CDR3 is CASSQASGRATEQYF. CDR3 DNA sequence: TGCGCCAGCAGCCAAGCAAGCGGGAGGGCCACCGAGCAGTACTTC.

This chain joins TRBV10-3 and TRBJ2-2, with a tentative D call TRBD2 (5 bases). Germline V lookup: CDR1 ENHRY, CDR2 SYGVKD. The CDR3 is 17 amino acids. V was pared by 5 bases and J by 1 base, with 17 bases between. The CDR3 region is CAISRTLGEGNTGELFF. CDR3 nucleotide sequence: TGTGCCATCAGTCGGACTCTAGGAGAAGGGAACACCGGGGAGCTGTTTTTT.

The chain is built from TRBV5-1 and TRBJ1-2; D gene uncertain. V was cut by 4 bases and J by 4 bases, with 14 bases left in between. The germline gives CDR1 SGHRS, CDR2 YFSETQ. The CDR3 extends over 14 amino acids. The DNA of the CDR3 is TGCGCCAGCAGCGCCGAGGCGCGAGCCTATGGCTACACCTTC. Protein product: CASSAEARAYGYTF. Looking up the rest from reference TRBV5-1 and TRBJ1-2 gives the full variable domain: KAGVTQTPRYLIKTRGQQVTLSCSPISGHRSVSWYQQTPGQGLQFLFEYFSETQRNKGNFPGRFSGRQFSNSRSEMNVSTLELGDSALYLCASSAEARAYGYTFGSGTRLTVV.

V is TRBV5-4 and J is TRBJ2-1; 9 nucleotides align to TRBD2. The CDR3 is 15 amino acids. Unmatched junction bases numbered 9, after V lost 4 bases and J lost 7 bases. In germline, CDR1 is SGHNT, CDR2 YYREEE (reference sequence). CDR3 loop: CASSGAGGPGNEQFF. CDR3 DNA sequence: TGTGCCAGCAGCGGGGCGGGAGGGCCGGGGAATGAGCAGTTCTTC.

The chain joins TRBV28 to TRBJ1-2, with 10 bases matching TRBD1. CDR1 is MDHEN, CDR2 SYDVKM, per germline. This CDR3 spans 14 amino acids. The V and J ends lost 6 bases and 8 bases, in that order; junction bases with no gene match: 9. The CDR3 DNA sequence: TGTGCCAGCAGGCTCAGCGACAGGGGGCTAGGCTACACCTTC. It is translated as CASRLSDRGLGYTF.

This rearrangement joins TRBV5-6 to TRBJ1-6; D uncertain. The CDR3 has 14 residues. Trimming stripped 3 bases from V and 7 bases from J, with 11 bases between. Germline values: CDR1 SGHDT, CDR2 YYEEEE. The CDR3 nucleotides are TGTGCCAGCAGCTACCCATCGGGAAATTCACCCCTCCACTTT. Its translation: CASSYPSGNSPLHF.

This sequence joins TRBV11-2 and TRBJ1-6, with D tentatively TRBD1 (5 bases). V lost 1 base to trimming and J lost 6 bases, with 10 bases between them. The CDR3 runs 15 residues. CDR1 and CDR2 from the germline V gene are SGHAT and FQNNGV. The CDR3 protein is CASSLGGHLNSPLHF. The CDR3 DNA reads as TGTGCCAGCAGCTTAGGAGGACACCTTAATTCACCCCTCCACTTT. Variable domain in full (rest from reference TRBV11-2 and TRBJ1-6): EAGVAQSPRYKIIEKRQSVAFWCNPISGHATLYWYQQILGQGPKLLIQFQNNGVVDDSQLPKDRFSAERLKGVDSTLKIQPAKLEDSAVYLCASSLGGHLNSPLHFGNGTRLTVT.